The rows below give T cell receptor beta chains drawn from one sample of a study of blood T cell repertoires in COVID-19. Profiled with immunoSEQ multiplex PCR; TCRdb holds only in-frame clones, not every one. Altogether around 620,000 clones are present, 90% being singletons, with the ten largest covering roughly 0.25%. Input material: peripheral blood. Every receptor here comes from a woman under 30 with acute or convalescent COVID-19. Both conserved end residues are part of each CDR3.

TRBV19	TRBJ1-6	CATLARDSNSPLHF
TRBV2	TRBJ2-6	CASSAANAIGTGGWGANVLTF
TRBV29-1	TRBJ1-5	CRSGTGINQPQHF
TRBV5-3	TRBJ2-2	CARSLGKGEAGELFF
TRBV9	TRBJ1-2	CASSVPKTGNNYGYTF
TRBV2	TRBJ1-2	CASSEETGEVDGYTF
TRBV6-4	TRBJ2-3	CASSQGPGSADTQYF
TRBV30	TRBJ1-4	CAWSVRGTGDEKLFF
TRBV7-2	TRBJ1-6	CASSRGAINNSPLHF
TRBV4-1	TRBJ2-1	CASSQDPMYMTSYNEQFF
TRBV27	TRBJ2-7	CASSDRDRLSYEQYF
TRBV2	TRBJ2-2	CASSERGRVNTGELFF
TRBV27	TRBJ1-5	CASRQRTGGYQPQHF
TRBV6-4	TRBJ2-1	CASSFAGGSYNEQFF
TRBV5-5	TRBJ2-7	CASSLRQGADEQYF
TRBV6-5	TRBJ1-1	CASSYSARGTEAFF
TRBV5-1	TRBJ1-2	CASSLDRAEGYGYTF
TRBV4-2	TRBJ2-7	CASSQDRGYEQYF
TRBV27	TRBJ2-7	CASSLGRGPYEQYF
TRBV6-1	TRBJ2-7	CASSEVGQYF
TRBV10-3	TRBJ1-2	CAISEQGVDGYTF
TRBV5-1	TRBJ2-1	CASSLALAGNEQFF
TRBV2	TRBJ1-2	CASGREGTNYGYTF
TRBV25-1	TRBJ1-4	CASSASGWSGAGEKLFF
TRBV7-6	TRBJ1-2	CASSPLLPGQGADNYGYTF
TRBV2	TRBJ2-7	CASRGGGFPYEQYF
TRBV12-3/TRBV12-4	TRBJ1-1	CASSTRDRAEAFF
TRBV11-3	TRBJ1-2	CASSLGGVGQGGGGYTF
TRBV4-1	TRBJ1-2	CASSQGPADSSYTF
TRBV19	TRBJ1-3	CASSPTTRNTIYF
TRBV6-5	TRBJ1-2	CASSYYRGSQNYGYTF
TRBV7-2	TRBJ1-4	CASSWDSKNEKLFF
TRBV6-5	TRBJ1-1	CASSYFGGGGTEAFF
TRBV15	TRBJ1-4	CATSRESVRTNEKLFF
TRBV29-1	TRBJ2-7	CSVPGQGSYEQYF
TRBV4-2	TRBJ1-1	CASSKTGEGNTEAFF
TRBV7-9	TRBJ2-7	CASSDRTDVSYEQYF
TRBV30	TRBJ2-7	CAWSVTGKGYEQYF
TRBV20-1	TRBJ1-2	CSASELQNNYGYTF
TRBV2	TRBJ2-3	CASKTLVGGGADTQYF
TRBV2	TRBJ2-1	CARSSGLDYNEQFF
TRBV7-8	TRBJ1-5	CASSPTLGSRDQPQHF
TRBV19	TRBJ2-5	CASKPSSGSPETQYF
TRBV19	TRBJ1-1	CASSPRGLTEAFF
TRBV11-2	TRBJ1-2	CASSPRDRDWGYTF
TRBV28	TRBJ2-5	CASSSGGLSGRKETQYF
TRBV9	TRBJ2-3	CASSVVLAGTDTQYF
TRBV30	TRBJ1-2	CAWSPHKPGQVQYGYTF
TRBV6-5	TRBJ2-3	CASSTSWDTQYF
TRBV13	TRBJ1-6	CASSTSLTGFISPLHF
TRBV10-3	TRBJ1-1	CAIRQGGTEAFF
TRBV19	TRBJ2-1	CASSISQDPYNEQFF
TRBV3-1/TRBV3-2	TRBJ1-2	CASSQGGEVGGYTF
TRBV9	TRBJ2-2	CASSATVRGANTGELFF
TRBV30	TRBJ2-7	CAWRAGPLYEQYF